This T cell receptor beta chain was captured by sequencing in a study of blood T cell repertoires in COVID-19. As for the study in general: T cells, B-cell-depleted T cells, or PBMCs provided the cDNA or gDNA that served as material.

The junction had 8 bases not matched to a gene; V was cut back by 2 bases and J by 5 bases. CDR1 and CDR2 (germline): LGHDT, YNNKEL (reference sequence). This CDR3 has 17 amino acids. As originally analysed: Amplifying reference gene primers gave estimates of nucleated cell counts. Data came from immunoSEQ multiplex PCR; TCRdb stores just in-frame clones and leaves some out. V, J and clone size derive from that table, while D and trimming were established from the DNA sequence. The sample has some 700,000 clones, 85% to 90% seen once. This sequence originates from a woman between 18 and 29 years old with acute or convalescent COVID-19. The material sequenced was peripheral blood. The chain joins TRBV3-1 (or the pseudogene TRBV3-2) to TRBJ2-5, with 13 bases identical to TRBD2. CDR3 nucleotides: TGTGCCAGCAGCCAACGCGTGACTAGCGGGGGGCGGGAGACCCAGTACTTC. Amino acids: CASSQRVTSGGRETQYF.